The 4 T cell receptor beta chains below all came from one sample that was sequenced in a study of spatial heterogeneity in lung cancer. Specified time point: blood at routine non-recurrence follow-up after resection. TCRdb recomputed calls from the 5' RACE reads with MiXCR, one row per CDR3 protein. Among approximately 17,000 distinct CDR3 sequences listed, 19% were seen once. The specimen was PBMCs, collected at follow-up. The receptor source for this set is a male donor with early-stage non-small cell lung cancer.

The V and J genes are TRBV5-1 and TRBJ2-5; no clear D. This CDR3 has 14 residues. CDR1 and CDR2 (germline): SGHRS, YFSETQ. Trimming took 0 bases from V and 0 from J, leaving 6 bases between them. CDR3 residues: CASSLEGNQETQYF. In DNA form, the CDR3 reads TGCGCCAGCAGCTTGGAGGGTAACCAAGAGACCCAGTACTTC.

The chain uses TRBV5-5 and TRBJ2-7, with 7 positions matching TRBD1. Germline V gives CDR1 SGHKS, CDR2 YYEKEE (reference sequence). The CDR3 runs 16 residues. After removal of 0 bases from V and 0 bases from J, the junction contained 6 bases not matched to a gene. For the CDR3, the DNA is TGTGCCAGCAGCTTGGGTCCGGACAGGTTCTCCTACGAGCAGTACTTC. It encodes CASSLGPDRFSYEQYF.

This clonotype was counted many times. The chain is built from TRBV20-1 and TRBJ1-6; D unclear. Germline V gene sequence: CDR1 DFQATT, CDR2 SNEGSKA (reference sequence). V lost 5 bases and J lost 5, with 10 bases in between. The CDR3 sequence is 13 residues long. This chain's CDR3 is CSARQDDNSPLHF. Here the CDR3 DNA reads TGCAGTGCTCGGCAGGACGATAATTCACCCCTCCACTTT.

By share, this clonotype counts as medium-sized (0.01 to 0.1%). The genes are TRBV7-3 and TRBJ2-3; no clear D. The CDR3 length is 15 residues. Germline CDR1 reads SGHTA; CDR2 reads FQGTGA. V was pared by 5 bases and J by 3 bases, with 15 bases between. The CDR3 nucleotides read TGTGCCAGCAGCCGGATAGCAGAAAGGACAGATACGCAGTATTTT. Its protein is CASSRIAERTDTQYF. The full variable domain, rest sourced from reference TRBV7-3 and TRBJ2-3, is GAGVSQTPSNKVTEKGKYVELRCDPISGHTALYWYRQSLGQGPEFLIYFQGTGAADDSGLPNDRFFAVRPEGSVSTLKIQRTERGDSAVYLCASSRIAERTDTQYFGPGTRLTVL.